The text below deals with one TCR beta chain. Its antigen is unknown. This specimen belongs to a study of human T cells and chemical hapten exposure. Study-wide findings and caveats: As the donors had alopecia, their immune response may differ from healthy people's.

Time point defined: patch test 3, about 24 weeks after DPC sensitization. As to treatment: therapeutic diphenylcyclopropenone sensitization with weekly scalp DPC. Unfractionated whole blood served as the source for total RNA extraction. Drawing of blood took place ahead of applying each patch test. The library put unique molecular identifiers onto individual cDNA molecules. TCRdb analysed the RACE reads with MiXCR anew, one entry per CDR3 protein. The sample consists of 40,000 or so distinct CDR3 sequences, roughly an eighth of them appearing once. The CDR3 consists of 14 residues. V was clipped by 7 bases and J by 0 bases, with 12 bases between them.

The material sequenced was whole blood, taken in connection with sensitization to the hapten diphenylcyclopropenone (DPC). The gene calls are TRBV12-3 or TRBV12-4 and TRBJ1-1; a possible D gene is TRBD1 (6 bases). This TCR came from a woman aged 40 to 55 with alopecia areata. Some clones in this sample may be carry-over from other donors' samples. CDR3 bases: TGTGCCAGCACCTTGGACAGTATGAACACTGAAGCTTTCTTT. This translates into CASTLDSMNTEAFF.